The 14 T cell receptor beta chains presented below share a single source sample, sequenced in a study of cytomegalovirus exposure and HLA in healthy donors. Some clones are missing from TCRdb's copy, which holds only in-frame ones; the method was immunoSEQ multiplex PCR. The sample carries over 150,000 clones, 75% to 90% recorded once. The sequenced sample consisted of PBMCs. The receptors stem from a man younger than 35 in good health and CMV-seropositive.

This CDR3 is CASSPLARPTTGELFF. The CDR3 DNA sequence: TGTGCCAGCAGCCCCCTAGCCAGACCGACCACCGGGGAGCTGTTTTTT. V usage is TRBV7-3 and J usage is TRBJ2-2; TRBD2 is a possible D gene (5 bases). This CDR3 has 16 amino acids. V shed 5 bases and J shed 4 bases, with 17 bases lying between them. In germline, CDR1 is SGHTA, CDR2 FQGTGA. Full variable domain (outside the CDR3, taken from reference TRBV7-3 and TRBJ2-2): GAGVSQTPSNKVTEKGKYVELRCDPISGHTALYWYRQSLGQGPEFLIYFQGTGAADDSGLPNDRFFAVRPEGSVSTLKIQRTERGDSAVYLCASSPLARPTTGELFFGEGSRLTVL.

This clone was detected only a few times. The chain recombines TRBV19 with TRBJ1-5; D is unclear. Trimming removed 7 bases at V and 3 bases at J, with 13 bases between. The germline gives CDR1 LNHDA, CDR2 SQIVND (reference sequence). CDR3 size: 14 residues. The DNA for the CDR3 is TGTGCCAGTAATCATCTCGGGTTCAATCAGCCCCAGCATTTT. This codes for CASNHLGFNQPQHF.

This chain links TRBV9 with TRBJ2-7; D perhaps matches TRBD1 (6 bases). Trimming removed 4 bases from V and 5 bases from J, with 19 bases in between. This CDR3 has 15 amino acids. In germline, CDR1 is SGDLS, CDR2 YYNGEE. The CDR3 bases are TGTGCCAGCAGCCCCTGGGGCAGGGGCTCGGACGAGCAGTACTTC. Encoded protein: CASSPWGRGSDEQYF.

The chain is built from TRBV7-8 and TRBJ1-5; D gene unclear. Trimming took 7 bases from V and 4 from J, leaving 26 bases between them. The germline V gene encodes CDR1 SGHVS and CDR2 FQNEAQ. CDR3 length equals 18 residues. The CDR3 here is CASTEFRFPVVGNQPQHF. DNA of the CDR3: TGTGCCAGCACCGAATTCAGGTTCCCCGTGGTCGGAAATCAGCCCCAGCATTTT.

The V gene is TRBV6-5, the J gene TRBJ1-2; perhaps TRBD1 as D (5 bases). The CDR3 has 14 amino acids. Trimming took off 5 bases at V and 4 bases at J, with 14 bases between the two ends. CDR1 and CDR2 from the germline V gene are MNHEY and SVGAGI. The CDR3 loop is CASSTGGGSYGYTF. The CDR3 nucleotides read TGTGCCAGCAGTACGGGGGGAGGTTCCTATGGCTACACCTTC.

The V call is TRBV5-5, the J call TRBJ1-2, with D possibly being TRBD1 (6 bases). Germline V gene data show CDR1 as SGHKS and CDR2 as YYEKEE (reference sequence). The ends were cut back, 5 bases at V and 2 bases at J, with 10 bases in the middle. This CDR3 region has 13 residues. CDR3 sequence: CASRRDNNYGYTF. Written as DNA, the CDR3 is TGTGCCAGCAGAAGGGACAACAACTATGGCTACACCTTC.

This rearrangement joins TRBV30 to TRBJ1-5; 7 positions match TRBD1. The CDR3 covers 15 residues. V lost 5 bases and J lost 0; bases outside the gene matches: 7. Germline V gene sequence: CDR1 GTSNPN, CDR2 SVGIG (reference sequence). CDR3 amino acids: CAWDRAKYSNQPQHF. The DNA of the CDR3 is TGTGCCTGGGACAGGGCCAAGTATAGCAATCAGCCCCAGCATTTT.

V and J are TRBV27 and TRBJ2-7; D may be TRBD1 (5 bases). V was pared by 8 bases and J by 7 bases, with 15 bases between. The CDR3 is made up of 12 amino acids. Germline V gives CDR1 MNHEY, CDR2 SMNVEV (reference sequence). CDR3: CASRPGADEQYF. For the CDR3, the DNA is TGTGCCAGCCGGCCTGGGGCGGATGAGCAGTACTTC.

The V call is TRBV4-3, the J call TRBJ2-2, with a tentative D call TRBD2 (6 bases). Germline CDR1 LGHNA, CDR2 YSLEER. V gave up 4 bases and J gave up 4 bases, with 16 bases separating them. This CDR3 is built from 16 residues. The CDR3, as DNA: TGCGCCAGCAGCCCATTGGGAGGAGGGAGCACCGGGGAGCTGTTTTTT. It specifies CASSPLGGGSTGELFF.

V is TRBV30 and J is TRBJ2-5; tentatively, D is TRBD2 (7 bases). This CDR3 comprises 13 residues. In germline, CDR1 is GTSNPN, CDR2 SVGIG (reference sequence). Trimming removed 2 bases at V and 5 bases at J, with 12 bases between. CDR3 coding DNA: TGTGCCTGGAGTCGGGGGGCTAGGGAGACCCAGTACTTC. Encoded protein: CAWSRGARETQYF.

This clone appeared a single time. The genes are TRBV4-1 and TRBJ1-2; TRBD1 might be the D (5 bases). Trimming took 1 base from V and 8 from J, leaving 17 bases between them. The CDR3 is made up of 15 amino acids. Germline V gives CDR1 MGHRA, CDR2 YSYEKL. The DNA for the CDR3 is TGCGCCAGCAGCCAAGCTAAGGAACAGGTTTACGGCTACACCTTC. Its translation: CASSQAKEQVYGYTF.

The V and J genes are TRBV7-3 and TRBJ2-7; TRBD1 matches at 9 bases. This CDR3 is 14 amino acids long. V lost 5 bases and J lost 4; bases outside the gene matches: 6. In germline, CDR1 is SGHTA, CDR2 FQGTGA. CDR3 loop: CASSPQTGGYEQYF. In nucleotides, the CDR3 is TGTGCCAGCAGCCCCCAGACAGGGGGGTACGAGCAGTACTTC.

In DNA, the CDR3 is TGTGCCAGCAGCTTAGCAGGGACTAGCGGAATTAACAATGAGCAGTTCTTC. This translates into CASSLAGTSGINNEQFF. V usage is TRBV27 and J usage is TRBJ2-1; 11 bases are a match to TRBD2. Germline lookup yields CDR1 MNHEY and CDR2 SMNVEV (reference sequence). V shed 6 bases and J 5 bases; nucleotides not matched to a gene: 12. CDR3 length equals 17 residues.

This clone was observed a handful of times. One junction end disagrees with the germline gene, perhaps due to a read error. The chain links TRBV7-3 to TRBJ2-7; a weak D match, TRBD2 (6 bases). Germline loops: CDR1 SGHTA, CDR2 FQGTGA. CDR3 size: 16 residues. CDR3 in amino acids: CASSPNGGPPSHEQYF. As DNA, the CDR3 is TGTGCCAGCAGTCCGAACGGGGGTCCGCCCTCCCACGAGCAGTACTTC. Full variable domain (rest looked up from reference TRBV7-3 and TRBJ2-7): GAGVSQTPSNKVTEKGKYVELRCDPISGHTALYWYRQSLGQGPEFLIYFQGTGAADDSGLPNDRFFAVRPEGSVSTLKIQRTERGDSAVYLCASSPNGGPPSHEQYFGPGTRLTVT.